What follows is one T cell receptor beta chain and its context. The entry originates in a study of blood T cell repertoires in COVID-19. Only in-frame clones appear in the TCRdb table, and some are missing; sequencing was by immunoSEQ multiplex PCR. In the table there are about 240,000 clones, about four fifths of which are singletons. CDR1 and CDR2 (germline): MGHRA, YSYEKL. V lost 4 bases and J lost 5; bases outside the gene matches: 7. CDR3 size: 16 residues. Material: peripheral blood. The clonotype originates from a woman older than 75 with acute or convalescent COVID-19. The chain combines TRBV4-1 with TRBJ2-7; 14 nucleotides match TRBD2. Here the CDR3 reads CASSLRTSGGPDEQYF. CDR3 nucleotides: TGCGCCAGCAGCCTTCGGACTAGCGGGGGGCCGGACGAGCAGTACTTC.